The 6 T cell receptor beta chains below all came from one sample that was sequenced in a study of CD8+ T cells in alopecia areata (dated by TCRdb to the late 2010s). The library was generated by the immunoSEQ multiplex PCR assay. To provide template for TCR sequencing, every sample had RNA extracted and reverse transcribed into cDNA. The table was pulled from immuneACCESS by TCRdb, which kept in-frame rearrangements only. Such tables lose some clones; where checked, under half of the loss comes from unresolved V genes, and the rest has no known cause. This sample holds approximately 54,000 clones; about 96% were observed only once. About a quarter of the sample belongs to the ten largest clones. The time point label for this specimen denotes: baseline before oral tofacitinib. Sequencing was performed on CD8+ T cells sorted from blood, taken at week 0. These receptors all come from a human donor with alopecia areata.

This chain connects TRBV11-2 to TRBJ2-3; TRBD1 or TRBD2 may be the D gene (5 bases each). The V gene's germline CDR1 is SGHAT and CDR2 FQNNGV. The CDR3 is 12 amino acids. The V end was cut by 1 base, the J end by 10 bases, with 9 bases between. The CDR3 protein is CASSLAGLSQYF. CDR3 sequence (DNA): TGTGCCAGCAGCTTAGCGGGGCTGTCGCAGTATTTT.

This sequence joins TRBV4-3 and TRBJ2-7, with 7 bases matching TRBD1. V gave up 1 base and J gave up 2 bases; unmatched junction bases: 5. The CDR3 has 15 amino acids. The V gene's germline CDR1 is LGHNA and CDR2 YSLEER. In DNA form, the CDR3 reads TGCGCCAGCAGCCAAGGGACAGGATTTCCCTACGAGCAGTACTTC. Its translation: CASSQGTGFPYEQYF.

This clone came up once. The genes are TRBV6-6 and TRBJ1-5; D ambiguous. The V end lost 3 bases, the J end lost 0 bases, and 9 bases lay between the germline ends. This CDR3 is built from 15 residues. Germline assignment: CDR1 MNHNY and CDR2 SVGAGI (reference sequence). CDR3 nucleotide sequence: TGTGCCAGCAGTTATGGCGGGAATAGCAATCAGCCCCAGCATTTT. Residues: CASSYGGNSNQPQHF.

V gene TRBV15 combines with J gene TRBJ2-3; D call uncertain. V was trimmed by 2 bases and J by 0 bases, leaving 3 bases between them. The germline CDR1 and CDR2 sequences are LNHNV and YYDKDF (reference sequence). The CDR3 length is 13 residues. CDR3 in DNA: TGTGCCACCAGCAGAACTAGCACAGATACGCAGTATTTT. Protein product: CATSRTSTDTQYF.

This clone was seen just once. J is TRBJ2-1 and V is TRBV11-3; 10 nucleotides agree with TRBD1. The CDR3 loop spans 15 amino acids. Germline V gene sequence: CDR1 SGHNT, CDR2 YENEEA. Germline trimming cut 3 bases from V and 4 bases from J; bases unmatched to any gene: 3. The CDR3 nucleotides are TGTGCCAGCAGCTTGTTGGGACAGGGGTACAATGAGCAGTTCTTC. Its protein product is CASSLLGQGYNEQFF.

CDR3 in DNA: TGCGCCAGCAGCCAAGATAACTTTCAGGCGGAGTCCTACAATGAGCAGTTCTTC. Residues: CASSQDNFQAESYNEQFF. The chain links TRBV4-3 to TRBJ2-1, with D hard to call. CDR3 length equals 18 residues. Germline V lookup: CDR1 LGHNA, CDR2 YSLEER. With 0 bases removed from V and 1 base from J, the gap between germline ends came to 16 bases.